Sequencing of this TCR beta chain was carried out in a study of shared clonotypes between healthy human individuals (TCRdb year 2020). Study-wide context: The cohort comprised a couple of women and a few men aged 18 to 49 years. For each donor, CD4 naive and CD4 memory were each run on three plates, CD8 naive on two plates, and CD8 memory on one plate. To estimate repertoire size and how much clonotype sharing occurs between individuals, the study deeply sequenced the blood TCR repertoires of a handful of healthy adults. Libraries were prepared and TCR repertoires were sequenced by different laboratories using diverse techniques, in order to increase sequencing depth and limit assay-specific biases. Between about 0.94 and 8.9 billion PBMCs per donor were obtained by leukapheresis. General findings and caveats noted by the study authors: Only blood was sampled, and tissue TCR repertoires likely differ from those in blood. Pairwise subsampling indicated that sequencing depth was expected to affect the degree of clonotype sharing among donors. Estimated clonotype richness was generally larger for naive than for memory subsets. Sharing across a few donors was observed for around 5% of naive CD4, around 3.5% of naive CD8, 2.3% of memory CD4, and less than 0.45% of memory CD8 clonotypes. The genetic and exposure-history diversity represented was limited by the small number of donors. Even with the large sequencing depth, rarefaction of the sorted-subset datasets indicated that sequencing was incomplete. Compared with non-shared clonotypes, clonotypes shared by all four sorted-subset donors had higher generation probabilities.

The germline V gene (reference sequence) gives CDR1 as SGHNT and CDR2 as YYREEE. The CDR3 measures 14 amino acids from cysteine to phenylalanine. Left in the record is the CDR3 DNA by itself, 42 bases read in frame from the first base. Cut back by 3 bases and 2 bases, the V and J ends lie 12 bases apart. The donors were healthy, HIV-negative adults with no recently reported acute infections or vaccinations. Every donor was a Caucasian adult living in Nashville, Tennessee, USA. CD4+ T cells were enriched by magnetic negative selection; naive cells were then positively selected on CD45RA, and the negative fraction formed the memory subset. Blood was collected by leukapheresis, and PBMCs were isolated by Ficoll-Histopaque density gradient centrifugation and then cryopreserved in liquid nitrogen vapor phase. Analytical flow cytometry was used to check the purity and quantity of every magnetically sorted T cell population. From each sorted fraction, genomic DNA was isolated and quantified by UV absorbance on a Nanodrop 2000c.

TCR CDR3 regions were amplified from genomic DNA by multiplex PCR using the deep immunoSEQ assay. For each cell subset, the extracted genomic DNA was distributed evenly across all wells of several immunoSEQ 96-well plates, and each plate served as one replicate. For sorted subsets, approximately 210 ng genomic DNA, equal to approximately 30,000 T cell genomes, was loaded into each replicate PCR. Purified libraries were quantified with a Qubit 3.0 fluorometer, sized on a Bioanalyzer 2100, and re-quantified with the KAPA Library Quantification kit. Every immunoSEQ 96-well plate was sequenced on a dedicated single-read 150-cycle Illumina NextSeq 550 flow cell. Processing in the source paper ran as follows. Because the immunoSEQ output held only junctional sequences and lacked quality scores, the filtering could not match the filtering applied to full-length reads. To assign V/J genes and CDR3, sequences were annotated using PyIR, a Python wrapper for IgBLAST v1.9, with IMGT germline references. Any read was removed if the V/J assignment was weak (E-value above 1e-6), the CDR3 was missing, or the read contained stop codons, out-of-frame junctions, or ambiguous translated residues. A V3J clonotype was defined by an identical inferred V gene, J gene, and CDR3 amino acid sequence. To compute the percentage overlap between repertoires, the number of shared unique clonotypes was divided by the size of the smaller repertoire. Repertoire richness was assessed with RTK rarefaction, the Chao1 estimator, and Recon v2.1 estimates of unobserved clonotypes. For all TCRbeta clonotypes obtained by the gDNA method from a handful of donors, generation probabilities were computed with OLGA. TCRdb took this table from immuneACCESS and kept in-frame rearrangements with V and J called. Such tables lack part of the clones; where checked against another copy, unresolved V genes explain under half of the gap, and the rest is unexplained. Clone size and V and J calls were adopted from that table, with D and trimming inferred from the DNA. This sample lists millions of clones; about 92% were detected once. Together, the top ten hold over 0.12% of the sample.

This clone was detected only once. Its specific antigen is unknown. Base qualities were left out, and no much larger clone turns up one base away. The rearrangement combines TRBV5-4 with TRBJ2-7; the D gene is unclear. Sequencing input: naive CD4+ T cells sorted from blood. The cell subset or site label, as the study defines it: CD45RA+ positively selected. This clonotype was obtained from a man between 18 and 29 years old in good health. The nucleotide sequence is TGTGCCAGCAGCTCCCAATTAGTCCCCTACGAGCAGTACTTC. Translation gives CASSSQLVPYEQYF.